Presented here are 5 T cell receptor beta chains from one specimen sequenced in a study of a mutant IDH1 vaccine in newly diagnosed glioma. Time point meaning: baseline, week 1 (first vaccination visit). Treatment specified: pre-vaccination baseline after standard-of-care therapy. The method was immunoSEQ multiplex PCR; TCRdb's version includes in-frame clones alone and lacks a portion of them. In the table there are around 16,000 clones, around 95% of which are singletons. The source was peripheral blood mononuclear cells (PBMCs), collected from a glioma patient treated with radiotherapy, temozolomide or both. The receptor source for this set is a woman aged 18-29 years with glioma. Some clones in this sample may be carry-over from other donors' samples.

This rearrangement joins TRBV5-5 to TRBJ2-5, with D unresolved. Germline V CDR1 and CDR2: SGHKS, YYEKEE (reference sequence). This CDR3 spans 14 amino acids. The germline V and J ends were trimmed by 4 bases and 1 base, with 11 bases remaining between them. The CDR3 protein is CASSRQIPQETQYF. The CDR3 bases are TGTGCCAGCAGCCGGCAGATACCCCAAGAGACCCAGTACTTC.

This clone was counted between two and nine times. The J gene is TRBJ2-5, the V gene TRBV14; D tentatively reads TRBD1 or TRBD2 (5 bases each). V lost 4 bases and J lost 4, with 16 bases in between. This CDR3 region has 15 residues. Germline CDR1 and CDR2: SGHDN and FVKESK. CDR3 nucleotide sequence: TGTGCCAGCAGCCCCCAGGGAACGAGGGGAGAGACCCAGTACTTC. This gives the protein CASSPQGTRGETQYF.

This clone was picked up a small number of times. The chain uses TRBV2 and TRBJ2-1, with TRBD1 matching over 10 bases. Germline CDR1 and CDR2: SNHLY and FYNNEI. The V segment lost 4 bases and the J segment 7 bases; nucleotides outside the gene matches: 4. The CDR3 covers 14 residues. This CDR3 reads CASSGQGAGNEQFF. The CDR3 DNA follows: TGTGCCAGCAGTGGACAGGGGGCTGGGAATGAGCAGTTCTTC. The variable domain in full, with the rest retrieved from reference TRBV2 and TRBJ2-1, is EPEVTQTPSHQVTQMGQEVILRCVPISNHLYFYWYRQILGQKVEFLVSFYNNEISEKSEIFDDQFSVERPDGSNFTLKIRSTKLEDSAMYFCASSGQGAGNEQFFGPGTRLTVL.

This chain joins TRBV20-1 and TRBJ1-2; the D is unclear. The V end lost 7 bases, the J end lost 8 bases, and 11 bases lay between the germline ends. Per the germline V gene, CDR1 is DFQATT and CDR2 is SNEGSKA (reference sequence). The CDR3 has 10 amino acids. CDR3 in DNA: TGCAGTGGAGGGTTGGGCGGCTACACCTTC. It is translated as CSGGLGGYTF.

This sequence joins TRBV19 and TRBJ1-1, with TRBD1 matching 9 bases. This CDR3 contains 17 residues. V was clipped by 7 bases and J by 3 bases; unmatched bases: 15. Germline CDR1 is LNHDA and CDR2 is SQIVND (reference sequence). The chain's CDR3 is CASKPGTGTFLDTEAFF. The CDR3 DNA is TGTGCCAGTAAACCCGGGACAGGGACTTTTTTGGACACTGAAGCTTTCTTT.